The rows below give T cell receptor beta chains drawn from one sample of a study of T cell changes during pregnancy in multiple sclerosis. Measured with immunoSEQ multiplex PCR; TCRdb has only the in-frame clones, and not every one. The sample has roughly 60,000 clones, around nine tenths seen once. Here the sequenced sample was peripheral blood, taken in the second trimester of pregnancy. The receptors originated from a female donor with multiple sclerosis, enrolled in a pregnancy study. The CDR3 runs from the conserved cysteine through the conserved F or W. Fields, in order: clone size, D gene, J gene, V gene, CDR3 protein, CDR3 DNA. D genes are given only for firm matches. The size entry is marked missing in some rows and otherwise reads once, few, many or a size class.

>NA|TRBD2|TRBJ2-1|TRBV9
CASSPRASGNNEQFF
TGTGCCAGCAGCCCACGGGCTAGCGGTAACAATGAGCAGTTCTTC
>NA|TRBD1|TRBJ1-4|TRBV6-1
CASSAGQGWSEKLFF
TGTGCCAGCAGTGCGGGACAGGGATGGAGTGAAAAACTGTTTTTT
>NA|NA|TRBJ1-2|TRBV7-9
CASSQQADKMDTF
TGTGCCAGCAGCCAACAGGCGGACAAAATGGACACCTTC
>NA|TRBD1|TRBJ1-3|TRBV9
CASSVGTGGGTGNTIYF
TGTGCCAGCAGCGTAGGCACAGGGGGAGGGACTGGAAACACCATATATTTT
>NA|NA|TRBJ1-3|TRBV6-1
CASRQGDSGNTIYF
TGTGCCAGCAGACAGGGCGACTCTGGAAACACCATATATTTT
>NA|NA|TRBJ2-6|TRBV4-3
CASSQDLSSGANVLTF
TGCGCTAGCAGCCAAGATTTGAGCTCTGGGGCCAACGTCCTGACTTTC
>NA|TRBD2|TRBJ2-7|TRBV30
CAWSALAGAEQYF
TGTGCCTGGAGCGCCCTAGCGGGAGCCGAGCAGTACTTC
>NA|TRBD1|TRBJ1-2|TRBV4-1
CASSLGTGDYGYTF
TGCGCCAGCAGCCTCGGGACAGGAGATTATGGCTACACCTTC
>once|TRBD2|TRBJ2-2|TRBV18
CASSPIGTRDTGELFF
TGTGCCAGCTCACCCATAGGGACTAGAGACACCGGGGAGCTGTTTTTT
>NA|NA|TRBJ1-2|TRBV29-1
CSARLDGVIAF
TGCAGCGCCAGACTGGACGGGGTTATTGCCTTC
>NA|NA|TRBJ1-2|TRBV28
CASTSGGRGVGGYTF
TGTGCCAGCACTTCGGGGGGGAGGGGCGTAGGTGGCTACACCTTC
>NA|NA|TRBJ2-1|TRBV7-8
CASSPDSPEQFF
TGTGCCAGCAGCCCCGACAGCCCCGAGCAGTTCTTC
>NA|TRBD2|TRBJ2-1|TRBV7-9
CASSPSGINNEQFF
TGTGCCAGCAGCCCTAGCGGGATAAACAATGAGCAGTTCTTC
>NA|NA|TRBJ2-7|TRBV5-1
CASSLAPSANSYEQYF
TGCGCCAGCAGCTTGGCTCCTAGCGCTAACTCCTACGAGCAGTACTTC
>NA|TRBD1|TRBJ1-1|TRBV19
CASSDRVNTEAFF
TGTGCCAGTAGCGACAGGGTAAACACTGAAGCTTTCTTT
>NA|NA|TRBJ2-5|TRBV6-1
CASDQEGQTQYF
TGTGCCAGCGACCAGGAGGGACAGACCCAGTACTTC
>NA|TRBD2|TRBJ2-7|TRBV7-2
CASSTGLAGVYEQYF
TGTGCCAGCAGCACCGGACTAGCGGGAGTCTACGAGCAGTACTTC
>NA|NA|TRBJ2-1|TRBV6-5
CASRWGGGEQFF
TGTGCCAGCAGGTGGGGGGGCGGTGAGCAGTTCTTC
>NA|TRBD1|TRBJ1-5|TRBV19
CASSVRDRVDQPQHF
TGTGCCAGTAGTGTCCGGGACAGGGTTGATCAGCCCCAGCATTTT
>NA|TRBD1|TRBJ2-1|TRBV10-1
CASEPGQGAYNEQFF
TGCGCCAGCGAGCCGGGACAGGGTGCCTACAATGAGCAGTTCTTC
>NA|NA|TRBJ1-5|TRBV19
CASSSDSNNNQPQHF
TGTGCCAGTAGTTCCGACAGCAACAATAATCAGCCCCAGCATTTT
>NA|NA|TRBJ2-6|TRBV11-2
CASSLSFHGFSGANVLTF
TGTGCCAGCAGCTTAAGCTTTCACGGGTTTTCTGGGGCCAACGTCCTGACTTTC
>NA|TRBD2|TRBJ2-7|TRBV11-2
CASSSRPSGEYEQYF
TGTGCCAGCAGCTCCCGGCCTAGCGGCGAGTACGAGCAGTACTTC
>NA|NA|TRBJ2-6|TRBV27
CASSFGSSGANVLTF
TGTGCCAGCAGTTTTGGGAGCTCTGGGGCCAACGTCCTGACTTTC
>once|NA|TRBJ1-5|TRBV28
CASSQWTVHSNQPQHF
TGTGCCAGCAGTCAGTGGACAGTACACTCCAATCAGCCCCAGCATTTT
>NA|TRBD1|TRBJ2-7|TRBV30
CAWSEKLLDRGRLYEQYF
TGTGCCTGGAGTGAAAAACTCCTCGACAGGGGGCGTCTGTACGAGCAGTACTTC
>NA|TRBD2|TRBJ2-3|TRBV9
CASSLGGGPGTDTQYF
TGTGCCAGCAGCCTCGGCGGGGGGCCGGGCACAGATACGCAGTATTTT
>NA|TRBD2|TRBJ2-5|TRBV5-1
CASRTLGGREETQYF
TGCGCCAGCAGGACCTTGGGCGGGAGGGAAGAGACCCAGTACTTC
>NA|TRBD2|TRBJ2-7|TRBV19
CASSIVLADVPYEQYF
TGTGCCAGTAGTATAGTCCTAGCGGACGTCCCCTACGAGCAGTACTTC
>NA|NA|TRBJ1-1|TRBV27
CASRRGSATEAFF
TGTGCCAGCAGGCGGGGATCGGCTACTGAAGCTTTCTTT
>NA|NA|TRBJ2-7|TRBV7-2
CASSQLPGKNYEQYF
TGTGCCAGCAGCCAGCTCCCAGGGAAGAACTACGAGCAGTACTTC
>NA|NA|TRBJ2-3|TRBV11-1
CASSLGGDSRTDTQYF
TGTGCCAGCAGCCTAGGGGGAGATTCACGCACAGATACGCAGTATTTT
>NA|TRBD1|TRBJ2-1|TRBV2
CALRDSSYNEQFF
TGTGCCCTGAGGGACAGCTCCTACAATGAGCAGTTCTTC
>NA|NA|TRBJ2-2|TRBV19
CASSLVAGAGELFF
TGTGCCAGTAGCCTGGTGGCGGGTGCCGGGGAGCTGTTTTTT
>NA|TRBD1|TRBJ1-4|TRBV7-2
CASSLVRAGGEKLFF
TGTGCCAGCAGCTTAGTACGGGCAGGGGGCGAAAAACTGTTTTTT
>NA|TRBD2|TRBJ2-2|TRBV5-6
CASSLAGGAGFDTGELFF
TGTGCCAGCAGCTTGGCCGGGGGGGCGGGGTTCGACACCGGGGAGCTGTTTTTT
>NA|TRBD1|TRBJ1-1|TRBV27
CASSLLGTGEDTEAFF
TGTGCCAGCAGTTTACTTGGGACAGGGGAGGACACTGAAGCTTTCTTT
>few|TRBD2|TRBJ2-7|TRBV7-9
CASSSTSGTSYEQYF
TGTGCCAGCAGCTCAACTAGCGGGACCTCCTACGAGCAGTACTTC
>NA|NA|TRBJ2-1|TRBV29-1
CSVDKGDEQFF
TGCAGCGTTGATAAGGGGGATGAGCAGTTCTTC
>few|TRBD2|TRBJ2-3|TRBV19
CASSIGLAGPTSTDTQYF
TGTGCCAGTAGTATAGGTCTAGCGGGACCCACTAGCACAGATACGCAGTATTTT
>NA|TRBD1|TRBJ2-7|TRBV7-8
CASSRGQMSSYEQYF
TGTGCCAGCAGCCGGGGACAGATGAGCTCCTACGAGCAGTACTTC
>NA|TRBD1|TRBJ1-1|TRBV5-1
CASSLAGGAFRTEAFF
TGCGCCAGCAGCTTGGCAGGGGGCGCGTTTAGGACTGAAGCTTTCTTT
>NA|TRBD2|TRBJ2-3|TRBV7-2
CASSALAGGGDTDTQYF
TGTGCCAGCAGCGCGCTAGCGGGAGGAGGAGACACAGATACGCAGTATTTT
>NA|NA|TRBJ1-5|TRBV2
CASRAGFLDGDSNQPQHF
TGTGCCAGCAGGGCAGGGTTCCTCGATGGGGATAGCAATCAGCCCCAGCATTTT
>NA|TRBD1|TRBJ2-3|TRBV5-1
CASSGGQGISTDTQYF
TGCGCCAGCAGCGGGGGACAGGGGATAAGCACAGATACGCAGTATTTT